These 17 T cell receptor beta chains came from one sample sequenced in a study of read filtering for tumor transcriptome and immune sequencing. From 300 to 400 ng of RNA, a library with molecular barcoded alpha/delta and beta/gamma adaptors was made. One entry per CDR3 protein results from TCRdb running MiXCR on the reads. The sample has more than 70,000 distinct CDR3 sequences, roughly a fifth seen once. Sequenced input: a population of CD138-negative cells sorted from bone marrow. These receptors were collected from a donor at least 40 years old with multiple myeloma.

This clonotype was seen ten or more times. The chain links TRBV28 to TRBJ2-5, with 8 bases matching TRBD2. Per germline, CDR1 MDHEN and CDR2 SYDVKM. The junction had 9 bases not matched to a gene; V was cut back by 2 bases and J by 1 base. This CDR3 has 17 amino acids. CDR3 residues: CASSLHGGGPLQETQYF. The CDR3 nucleotides read TGTGCCAGCAGTTTACATGGCGGGGGGCCTCTCCAAGAGACCCAGTACTTC.

This clonotype was observed a few times. The V gene is TRBV19, the J gene TRBJ1-2, with D possibly being TRBD1 (5 bases). The CDR3 has 12 amino acids. Germline lookup yields CDR1 LNHDA and CDR2 SQIVND (reference sequence). V lost 7 bases, J lost 2 bases, and 8 bases lay in between. For the CDR3, the DNA is TGTGCCAGTACCCCAGGGAACTATGGCTACACCTTC. Encoded protein: CASTPGNYGYTF.

This clonotype was detected many times. V and J are TRBV7-8 and TRBJ1-1; D is ambiguous. Germline V CDR1 and CDR2: SGHVS, FQNEAQ. V was clipped by 0 bases and J by 1 base, with 18 bases between them. This CDR3 comprises 18 residues. CDR3 DNA sequence: TGTGCCAGCAGCTTAGCGATTGTGACGGAGCTTCCGAACACTGAAGCTTTCTTT. Its translation: CASSLAIVTELPNTEAFF. Full variable domain (remainder filled in from reference TRBV7-8 and TRBJ1-1): GAGVSQSPRYKVAKRGQDVALRCDPISGHVSLFWYQQALGQGPEFLTYFQNEAQLDKSGLPSDRFFAERPEGSVSTLKIQRTQQEDSAVYLCASSLAIVTELPNTEAFFGQGTRLTVV.

This clonotype was counted ten times or more. The J gene is TRBJ2-3, the V gene TRBV2; perhaps TRBD2 as D (6 bases). V lost 3 bases to trimming and J lost 5 bases, with 15 bases between them. Germline V gene lookup returns CDR1 SNHLY and CDR2 FYNNEI. The CDR3 runs to 15 residues. CDR3 DNA sequence: TGTGCCAGCAGTGACGAGGACTGGAGGGGAGATACGCAGTATTTT. Translation: CASSDEDWRGDTQYF. The full variable domain, completed using reference TRBV2 and TRBJ2-3, is EPEVTQTPSHQVTQMGQEVILRCVPISNHLYFYWYRQILGQKVEFLVSFYNNEISEKSEIFDDQFSVERPDGSNFTLKIRSTKLEDSAMYFCASSDEDWRGDTQYFGPGTRLTVL.

The V call is TRBV28, the J call TRBJ2-5; D unclear. There are 15 residues in the CDR3. V lost 4 bases, J lost 0 bases, and 12 bases lay in between. Germline-derived CDR1 and CDR2 are MDHEN and SYDVKM. The CDR3 sequence: CASSSRKRHQETQYF. In DNA form, the CDR3 reads TGTGCCAGCAGTTCCAGGAAAAGGCACCAAGAGACCCAGTACTTC. Based on the CDR3 plus reference TRBV28 and TRBJ2-5, the full variable domain is DVKVTQSSRYLVKRTGEKVFLECVQDMDHENMFWYRQDPGLGLRLIYFSYDVKMKEKGDIPEGYSVSREKKERFSLILESASTNQTSMYLCASSSRKRHQETQYFGPGTRLLVL.

There are many counts of this clonotype. J is TRBJ2-7 and V is TRBV16, with D possibly being TRBD1 (6 bases). The germline gives CDR1 KGHSY, CDR2 FQNENV. This CDR3 has 14 amino acids. V lost 2 bases and J lost 7, with 15 bases in between. The CDR3 loop is CASSQDRAQGEQYF. The CDR3 bases are TGTGCCAGCAGCCAAGACCGGGCCCAGGGGGAGCAGTACTTC.

As regards this clonotype: Just one base apart from a much larger clone, this may be a read error. The V call is TRBV5-1, the J call TRBJ1-1, with no clear D. Germline CDR1 and CDR2: SGHRS and YFSETQ. This CDR3 region has 16 residues. The CDR3: CASSLANSGSNTEVFF. CDR3 bases: TGCGCCAGCAGCTTAGCGAATAGCGGATCGAACACTGAAGTTTTCTTT.

V gene TRBV5-1 combines with J gene TRBJ2-5; 7 bases match TRBD1. The CDR3 totals 13 residues. CDR1 SGHRS and CDR2 YFSETQ come from the germline V gene. Trimming removed 5 bases from V and 3 bases from J; junction bases left unmatched: 4. The chain's CDR3 is CASRPGQKETQYF. In nucleotides, the CDR3 is TGCGCCAGCAGGCCGGGACAGAAAGAGACCCAGTACTTC.

The genes are TRBV5-6 and TRBJ1-1, with TRBD1 matching over 7 bases. The germline V gene encodes CDR1 SGHDT and CDR2 YYEEEE. The CDR3 has 11 residues. Trimming at V came to 4 bases and at J to 11 bases, leaving 5 bases not matched to a gene. CDR3 sequence reads: CASSGRGAAFF. CDR3 coding DNA: TGTGCCAGCAGCGGCAGGGGGGCCGCTTTCTTT.

This clonotype was counted many times. This chain links TRBV6-5 with TRBJ1-4, with D unclear. V lost 5 bases to trimming and J lost 13 bases, with 14 bases between them. The CDR3 sequence is 12 residues long. Per germline, CDR1 MNHEY and CDR2 SVGAGI. CDR3 loop: CASSTDRRILFF. For the CDR3, the DNA is TGTGCCAGCAGTACGGACCGGCGCATACTGTTTTTT.

In its sample, this clonotype was seen many times. The chain recombines TRBV9 with TRBJ2-5, with D perhaps matching TRBD2 (5 bases). V gave up 0 bases and J gave up 5 bases, with 14 bases separating them. Per the germline V gene, CDR1 is SGDLS and CDR2 is YYNGEE. This CDR3 contains 15 residues. This CDR3 reads CASSVDQLAGETQYF. CDR3 bases: TGTGCCAGCAGCGTAGATCAGCTAGCTGGGGAGACCCAGTACTTC.

Comments on this clonotype: An end of the junction differs from the germline gene, which may be a read error. This chain links TRBV18 with TRBJ1-1; 7 nucleotides align to TRBD1. CDR3 size: 14 residues. The germline V gene encodes CDR1 KGHSH and CDR2 LQKENI. The CDR3 nucleotides are TGTGCCAGCTCCCCACAGGGGATGGGCACTGAAGCTTTCTTT. Protein: CASSPQGMGTEAFF.

This clonotype came up many times. The V call is TRBV6-4, the J call TRBJ2-1; a weak D match, TRBD1 (5 bases). CDR3 length equals 15 residues. Per germline, CDR1 MRHNA and CDR2 SNTAGT. V shed 2 bases and J shed 8 bases, with 16 bases lying between them. CDR3: CASSDSGAPLYEQFF. DNA for the CDR3: TGTGCCAGCAGTGACAGTGGGGCTCCCCTTTATGAGCAGTTCTTC.

This clonotype was recorded many times. The gene calls are TRBV6-6 and TRBJ2-1; D remains ambiguous. Trimming cost V 2 bases and J 7 bases, with 15 bases left between them. This CDR3 is 15 amino acids long. Germline V lookup: CDR1 MNHNY, CDR2 SVGAGI (reference sequence). The CDR3 DNA reads as TGTGCCAGCAGTTACGTCTCCACGAGCTTGAATGAGCAGTTCTTC. Encoded protein: CASSYVSTSLNEQFF.

This clonotype was seen repeatedly, ten times or more. The V call is TRBV11-2, the J call TRBJ2-1; 15 nucleotides match TRBD2. The CDR3 loop spans 17 amino acids. Germline CDR1 SGHAT, CDR2 FQNNGV. V lost 3 bases to trimming and J lost 2 bases; unmatched junction nucleotides: 2. DNA of the CDR3: TGTGCCAGCAGCTTGGGACTAGCGGGGGGAGCCTACAATGAGCAGTTCTTC. Translation: CASSLGLAGGAYNEQFF.

This chain joins TRBV5-1 and TRBJ2-7; possibly TRBD1 for D (6 bases). Germline CDR1 and CDR2: SGHRS and YFSETQ. V lost 4 bases, J lost 6 bases, and 11 bases lay in between. The CDR3 spans 12 residues. The CDR3 here is CASSLAGAEQYF. The CDR3 bases are TGCGCCAGCAGCCTCGCAGGGGCCGAGCAGTACTTC.

This clonotype was detected ten times or more. The rearrangement links TRBV29-1 to TRBJ2-7; D call uncertain. The CDR3 has 12 amino acids. CDR1 is SQVTM and CDR2 is ANQGSEA in the germline V gene. Trimming stripped 8 bases from V and 3 bases from J, with 14 bases between. As DNA, the CDR3 is TGCAGCCCCCCGTCAAAGGACTACGAGCAGTACTTC. Translating it yields CSPPSKDYEQYF.